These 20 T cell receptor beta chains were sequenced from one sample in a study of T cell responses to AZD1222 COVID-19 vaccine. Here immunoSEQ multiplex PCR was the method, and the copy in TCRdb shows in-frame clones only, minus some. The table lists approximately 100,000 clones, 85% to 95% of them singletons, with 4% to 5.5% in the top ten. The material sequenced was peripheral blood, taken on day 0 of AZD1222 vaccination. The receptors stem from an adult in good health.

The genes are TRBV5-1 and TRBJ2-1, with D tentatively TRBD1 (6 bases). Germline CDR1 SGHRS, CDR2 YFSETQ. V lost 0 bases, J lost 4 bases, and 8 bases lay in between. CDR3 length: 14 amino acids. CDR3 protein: CASSLGTAYNEQFF. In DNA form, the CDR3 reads TGCGCCAGCAGCTTGGGGACAGCGTACAATGAGCAGTTCTTC.

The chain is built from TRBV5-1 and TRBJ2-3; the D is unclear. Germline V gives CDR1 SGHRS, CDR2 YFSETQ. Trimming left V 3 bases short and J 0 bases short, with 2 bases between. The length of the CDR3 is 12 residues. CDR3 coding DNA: TGCGCCAGCAGCTCTAGCACAGATACGCAGTATTTT. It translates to CASSSSTDTQYF.

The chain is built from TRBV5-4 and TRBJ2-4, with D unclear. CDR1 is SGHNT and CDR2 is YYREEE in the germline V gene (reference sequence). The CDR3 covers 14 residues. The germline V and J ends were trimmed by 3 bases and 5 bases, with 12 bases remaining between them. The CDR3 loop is CASSSEPVENIQYF. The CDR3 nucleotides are TGTGCCAGCAGCTCGGAACCGGTGGAAAACATTCAGTACTTC.

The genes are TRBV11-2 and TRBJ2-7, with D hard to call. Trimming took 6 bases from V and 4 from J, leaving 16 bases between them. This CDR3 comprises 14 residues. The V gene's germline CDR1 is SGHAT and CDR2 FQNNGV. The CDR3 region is CASSPSVRPYEQYF. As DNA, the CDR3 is TGTGCCAGCAGTCCAAGTGTTAGACCTTACGAGCAGTACTTC. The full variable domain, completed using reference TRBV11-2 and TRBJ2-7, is EAGVAQSPRYKIIEKRQSVAFWCNPISGHATLYWYQQILGQGPKLLIQFQNNGVVDDSQLPKDRFSAERLKGVDSTLKIQPAKLEDSAVYLCASSPSVRPYEQYFGPGTRLTVT.

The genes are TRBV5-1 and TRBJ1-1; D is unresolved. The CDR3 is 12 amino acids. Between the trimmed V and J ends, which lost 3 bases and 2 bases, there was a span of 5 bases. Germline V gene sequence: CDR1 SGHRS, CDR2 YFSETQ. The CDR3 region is CASSSENTEAFF. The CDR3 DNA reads TGCGCCAGCAGCTCGGAAAACACTGAAGCTTTCTTT.

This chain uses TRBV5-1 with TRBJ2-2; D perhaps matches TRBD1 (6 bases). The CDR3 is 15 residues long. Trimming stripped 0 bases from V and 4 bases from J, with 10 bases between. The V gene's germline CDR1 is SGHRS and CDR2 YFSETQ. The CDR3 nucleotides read TGCGCCAGCAGCTTGGACAGGGCCCTCACCGGGGAGCTGTTTTTT. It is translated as CASSLDRALTGELFF. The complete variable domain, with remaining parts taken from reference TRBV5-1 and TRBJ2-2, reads KAGVTQTPRYLIKTRGQQVTLSCSPISGHRSVSWYQQTPGQGLQFLFEYFSETQRNKGNFPGRFSGRQFSNSRSEMNVSTLELGDSALYLCASSLDRALTGELFFGEGSRLTVL.

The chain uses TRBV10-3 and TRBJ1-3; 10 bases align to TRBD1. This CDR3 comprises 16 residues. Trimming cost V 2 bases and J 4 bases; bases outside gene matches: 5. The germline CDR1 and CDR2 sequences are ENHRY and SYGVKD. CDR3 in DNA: TGTGCCATCAGTGAGGGGGACAGGGGACGCGGAAACACCATATATTTT. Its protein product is CAISEGDRGRGNTIYF.

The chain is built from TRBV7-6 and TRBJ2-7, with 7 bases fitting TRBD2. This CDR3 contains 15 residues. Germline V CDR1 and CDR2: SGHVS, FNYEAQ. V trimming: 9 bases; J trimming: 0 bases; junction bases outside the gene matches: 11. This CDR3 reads CASSDPGTTSYEQYF. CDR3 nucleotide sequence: TGTGCCAGTTCGGATCCCGGGACTACCTCCTACGAGCAGTACTTC.

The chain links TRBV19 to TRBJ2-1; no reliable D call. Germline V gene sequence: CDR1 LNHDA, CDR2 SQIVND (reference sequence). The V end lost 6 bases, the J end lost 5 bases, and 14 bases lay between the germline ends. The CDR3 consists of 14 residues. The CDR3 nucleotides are TGTGCCAGTAGCCAGGTCAGGTACCACAATGAGCAGTTCTTC. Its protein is CASSQVRYHNEQFF.

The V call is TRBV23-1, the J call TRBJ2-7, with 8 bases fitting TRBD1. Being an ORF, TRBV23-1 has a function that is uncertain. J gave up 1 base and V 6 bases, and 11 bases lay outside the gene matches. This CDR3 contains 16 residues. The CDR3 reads CASRFSGGQGSYEQYF. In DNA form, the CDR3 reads TGCGCCAGCAGATTTTCCGGAGGACAGGGATCCTACGAGCAGTACTTC.

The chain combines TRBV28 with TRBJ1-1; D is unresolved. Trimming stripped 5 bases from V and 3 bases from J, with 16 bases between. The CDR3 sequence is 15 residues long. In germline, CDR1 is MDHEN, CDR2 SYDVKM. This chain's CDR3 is CASSAIRAGDTEAFF. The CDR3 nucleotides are TGTGCCAGCAGTGCCATTCGAGCCGGGGACACTGAAGCTTTCTTT.

The CDR3 protein is CASSLDSSGNTIYF. The CDR3 region has the DNA TGTGCCAGCAGCTTGGACAGCTCTGGAAACACCATATATTTT. The rearrangement links TRBV28 to TRBJ1-3; D might be TRBD1 (6 bases). CDR1 and CDR2 (germline): MDHEN, SYDVKM. Trimming removed 6 bases at V and 0 bases at J, with 9 bases between. The CDR3 sequence is 14 residues long.

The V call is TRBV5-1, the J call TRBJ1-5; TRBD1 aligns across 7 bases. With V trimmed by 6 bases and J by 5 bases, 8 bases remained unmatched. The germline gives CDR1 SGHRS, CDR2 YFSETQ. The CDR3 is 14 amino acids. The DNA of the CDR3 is TGCGCCAGCAAAAGGGGGACAGATGATCAGCCCCAGCATTTT. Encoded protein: CASKRGTDDQPQHF.

The CDR3 sequence: CASSEARETQYF. The CDR3 DNA sequence: TGTGCCAGCAGCGAGGCGAGAGAGACCCAGTACTTC. This chain connects TRBV7-6 to TRBJ2-5, with D unclear. This CDR3 spans 12 amino acids. Per germline, CDR1 SGHVS and CDR2 FNYEAQ. The V end lost 5 bases, the J end lost 4 bases, and 8 bases lay between the germline ends.

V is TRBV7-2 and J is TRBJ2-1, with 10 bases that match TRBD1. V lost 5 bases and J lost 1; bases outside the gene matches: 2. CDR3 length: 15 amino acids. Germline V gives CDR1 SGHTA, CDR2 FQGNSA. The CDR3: CASSRGQGSYNEQFF. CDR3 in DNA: TGTGCCAGCAGCCGGGGACAGGGGTCCTACAATGAGCAGTTCTTC.

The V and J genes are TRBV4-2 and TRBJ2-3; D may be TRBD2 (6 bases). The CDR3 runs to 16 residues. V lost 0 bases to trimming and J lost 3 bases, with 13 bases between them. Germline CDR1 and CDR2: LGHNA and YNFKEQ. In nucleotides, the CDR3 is TGTGCCAGCAGCCAAGATAGGAGGGGCAATACAGATACGCAGTATTTT. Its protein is CASSQDRRGNTDTQYF.

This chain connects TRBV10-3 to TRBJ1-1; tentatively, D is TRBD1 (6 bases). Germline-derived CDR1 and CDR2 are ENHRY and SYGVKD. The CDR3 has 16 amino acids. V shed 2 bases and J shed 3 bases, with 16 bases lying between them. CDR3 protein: CAISERRRGMDTEAFF. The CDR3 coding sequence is TGTGCCATCAGTGAGAGGAGGAGGGGGATGGACACTGAAGCTTTCTTT.

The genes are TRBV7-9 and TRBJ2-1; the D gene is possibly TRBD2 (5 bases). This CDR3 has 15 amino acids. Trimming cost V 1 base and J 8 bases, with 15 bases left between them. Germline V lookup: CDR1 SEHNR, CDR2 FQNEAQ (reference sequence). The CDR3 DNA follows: TGTGCCAGCAGCTTAGAGGCAGGAGGTGGATATGAGCAGTTCTTC. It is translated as CASSLEAGGGYEQFF.

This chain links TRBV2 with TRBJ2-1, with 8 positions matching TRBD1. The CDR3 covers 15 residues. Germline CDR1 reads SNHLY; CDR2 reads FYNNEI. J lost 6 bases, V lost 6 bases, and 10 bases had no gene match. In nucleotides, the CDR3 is TGTGCCAGCAGCGTTCATAGACAGGGGCCCAATGAGCAGTTCTTC. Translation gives CASSVHRQGPNEQFF. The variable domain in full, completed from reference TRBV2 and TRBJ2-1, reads EPEVTQTPSHQVTQMGQEVILRCVPISNHLYFYWYRQILGQKVEFLVSFYNNEISEKSEIFDDQFSVERPDGSNFTLKIRSTKLEDSAMYFCASSVHRQGPNEQFFGPGTRLTVL.

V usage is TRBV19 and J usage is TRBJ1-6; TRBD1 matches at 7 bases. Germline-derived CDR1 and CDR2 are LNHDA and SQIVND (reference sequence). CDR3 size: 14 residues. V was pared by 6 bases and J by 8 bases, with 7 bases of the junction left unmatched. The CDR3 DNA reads TGTGCCAGTAGCCAGGGGGGTGGACATTCACCCCTCCACTTT. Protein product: CASSQGGGHSPLHF.